This record looks at one T cell receptor (beta chain) sequence and its context. The antigen is undetermined. These data originate in a study of cytomegalovirus exposure and HLA in healthy donors. Overall study: Later, an analysis reported that the 120 or so validation repertoires had used the same platform as the roughly 680 first-cohort repertoires.

Study conclusions and caveats: It was reported that the classifier diagnosed cytomegalovirus status with high specificity and sensitivity in both the original and validation cohorts. The study listed roughly 160 cytomegalovirus-associated TCR beta chains.

Sequencing used immunoSEQ multiplex PCR; TCRdb keeps in-frame clones, though not all of them. Of some 150,000 clones listed, approximately 88% are singletons. The germline gives CDR1 LGHNT, CDR2 FRNRAP. V was clipped by 1 base and J by 5 bases, with 15 bases between them. The CDR3 is 15 amino acids. The donors were in the approximately 130-subject validation cohort, distinct from the roughly 670-subject first cohort. The chain carries TRBV12-5 and TRBJ2-7, with D perhaps matching TRBD1 (6 bases). This sequence was found in a young woman in good health and CMV-seropositive. The sequenced sample consisted of PBMCs. CDR3 loop: CASGLGTVLRHEQYF. The CDR3 DNA sequence: TGTGCTAGTGGTTTGGGGACAGTCCTTAGACACGAGCAGTACTTC.